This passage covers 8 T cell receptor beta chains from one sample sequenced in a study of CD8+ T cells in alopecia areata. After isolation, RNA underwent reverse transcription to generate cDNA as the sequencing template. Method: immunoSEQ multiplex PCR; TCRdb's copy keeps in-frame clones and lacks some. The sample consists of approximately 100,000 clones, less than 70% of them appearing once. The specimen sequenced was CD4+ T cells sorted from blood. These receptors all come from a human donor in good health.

CDR3 in amino acids: CATLAGGTYEQYF. The CDR3 DNA reads TGTGCCACCTTAGCGGGGGGCACCTACGAGCAGTACTTC. The rearrangement joins TRBV7-9 to TRBJ2-7, with 10 bases identical to TRBD2. Germline loops: CDR1 SEHNR, CDR2 FQNEAQ (reference sequence). Trimming removed 10 bases from V and 2 bases from J; junction bases left unmatched: 5. This CDR3 region has 13 residues. Using reference TRBV7-9 and TRBJ2-7 for the parts outside the CDR3, the full variable domain is DTGVSQNPRHKITKRGQNVTFRCDPISEHNRLYWYRQTLGQGPEFLTYFQNEAQLEKSRLLSDRFSAERPKGSFSTLEIQRTEQGDSAMYLCATLAGGTYEQYFGPGTRLTVT.

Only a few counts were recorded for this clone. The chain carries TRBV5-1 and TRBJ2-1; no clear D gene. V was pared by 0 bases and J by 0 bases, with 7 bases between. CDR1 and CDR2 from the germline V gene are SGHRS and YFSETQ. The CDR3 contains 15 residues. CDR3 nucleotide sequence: TGCGCCAGCAGCTTGGGGAAGGGCTCCTACAATGAGCAGTTCTTC. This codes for CASSLGKGSYNEQFF.

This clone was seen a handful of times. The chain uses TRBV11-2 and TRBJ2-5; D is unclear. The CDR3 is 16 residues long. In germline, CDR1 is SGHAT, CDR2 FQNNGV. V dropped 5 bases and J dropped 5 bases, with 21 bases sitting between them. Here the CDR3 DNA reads TGTGCCAGCAGCCGCCCCGCGTGGGGAACTGGGGAGACCCAGTACTTC. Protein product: CASSRPAWGTGETQYF.

The CDR3 coding sequence is TGTGCCTGGAGCTTCAGGGACAGACGGTACTTC. This sequence encodes CAWSFRDRRYF. The V and J genes are TRBV30 and TRBJ2-7, with 7 bases matching TRBD1. V trimming: 3 bases; J trimming: 12 bases; junction bases outside the gene matches: 8. This CDR3 has 11 amino acids. Germline V CDR1 and CDR2: GTSNPN, SVGIG (reference sequence). Full variable domain (missing parts from reference TRBV30 and TRBJ2-7): SQTIHQWPATLVQPVGSPLSLECTVEGTSNPNLYWYRQAAGRGLQLLFYSVGIGQISSEVPQNLSASRPQDRQFILSSKKLLLSDSGFYLCAWSFRDRRYFGPGTRLTVT.

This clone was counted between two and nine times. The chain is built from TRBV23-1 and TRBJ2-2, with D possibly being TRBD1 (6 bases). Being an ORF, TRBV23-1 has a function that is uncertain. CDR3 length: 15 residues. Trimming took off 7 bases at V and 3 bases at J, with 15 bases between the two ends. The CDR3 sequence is CASTHATGHTGELFF. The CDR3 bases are TGCGCCAGCACTCACGCGACAGGCCACACCGGGGAGCTGTTTTTT.

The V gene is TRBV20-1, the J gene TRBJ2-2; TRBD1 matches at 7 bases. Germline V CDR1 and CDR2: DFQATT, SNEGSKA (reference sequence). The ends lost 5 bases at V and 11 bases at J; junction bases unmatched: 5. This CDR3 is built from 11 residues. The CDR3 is CSAWDSFELFF. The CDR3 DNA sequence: TGCAGTGCTTGGGACAGTTTCGAGCTGTTTTTT.

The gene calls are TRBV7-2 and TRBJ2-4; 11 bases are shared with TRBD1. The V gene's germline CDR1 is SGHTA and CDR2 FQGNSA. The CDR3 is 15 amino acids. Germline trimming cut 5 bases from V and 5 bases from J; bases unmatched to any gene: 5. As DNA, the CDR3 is TGTGCCAGCAGCCGACGGACAGGGGGCCAAAACATTCAGTACTTC. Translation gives CASSRRTGGQNIQYF.

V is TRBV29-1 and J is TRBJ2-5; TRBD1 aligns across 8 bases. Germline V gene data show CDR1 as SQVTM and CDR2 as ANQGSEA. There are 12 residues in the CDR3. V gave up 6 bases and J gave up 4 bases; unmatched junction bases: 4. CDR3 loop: CSVRTGPETQYF. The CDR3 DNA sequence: TGCAGCGTCCGGACAGGGCCAGAGACCCAGTACTTC.